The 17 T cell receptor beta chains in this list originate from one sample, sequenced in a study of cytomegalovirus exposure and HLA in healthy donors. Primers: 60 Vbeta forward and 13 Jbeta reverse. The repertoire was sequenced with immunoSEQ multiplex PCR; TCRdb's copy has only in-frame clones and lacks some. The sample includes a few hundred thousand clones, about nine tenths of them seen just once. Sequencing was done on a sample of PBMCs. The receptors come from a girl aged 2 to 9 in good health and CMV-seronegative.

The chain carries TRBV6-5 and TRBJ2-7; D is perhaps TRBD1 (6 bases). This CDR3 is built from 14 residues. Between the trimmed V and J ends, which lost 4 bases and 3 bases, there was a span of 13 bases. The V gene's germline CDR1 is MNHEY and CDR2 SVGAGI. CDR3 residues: CASSSGRGIYEQYF. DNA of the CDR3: TGTGCCAGCAGTTCGGGCAGGGGAATCTACGAGCAGTACTTC.

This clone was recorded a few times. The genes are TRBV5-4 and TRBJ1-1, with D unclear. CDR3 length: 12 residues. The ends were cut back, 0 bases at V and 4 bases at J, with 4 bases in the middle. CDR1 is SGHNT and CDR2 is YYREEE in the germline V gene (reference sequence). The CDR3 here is CASSLGSTEAFF. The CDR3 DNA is TGTGCCAGCAGCTTGGGGAGCACTGAAGCTTTCTTT.

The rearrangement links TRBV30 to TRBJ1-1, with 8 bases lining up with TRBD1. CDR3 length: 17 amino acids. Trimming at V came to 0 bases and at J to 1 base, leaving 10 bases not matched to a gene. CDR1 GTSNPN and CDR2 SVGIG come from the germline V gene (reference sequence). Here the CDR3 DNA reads TGTGCCTGGAGTGTACAGGGGGGACCTTGGGGGAACACTGAAGCTTTCTTT. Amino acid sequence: CAWSVQGGPWGNTEAFF.

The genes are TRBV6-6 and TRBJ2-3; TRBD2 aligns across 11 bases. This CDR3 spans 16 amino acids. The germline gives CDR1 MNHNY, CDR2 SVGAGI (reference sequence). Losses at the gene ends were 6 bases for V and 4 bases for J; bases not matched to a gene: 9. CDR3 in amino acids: CASRSRGLAAPDTQYF. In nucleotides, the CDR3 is TGTGCCAGCAGATCGAGGGGACTAGCGGCCCCAGATACGCAGTATTTT.

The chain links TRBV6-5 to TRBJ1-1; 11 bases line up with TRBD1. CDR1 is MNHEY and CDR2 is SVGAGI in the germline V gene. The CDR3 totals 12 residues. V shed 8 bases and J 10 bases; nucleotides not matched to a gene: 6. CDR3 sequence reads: CASVGQGAAAFF. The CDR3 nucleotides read TGTGCCAGCGTAGGACAGGGGGCCGCAGCTTTCTTT.

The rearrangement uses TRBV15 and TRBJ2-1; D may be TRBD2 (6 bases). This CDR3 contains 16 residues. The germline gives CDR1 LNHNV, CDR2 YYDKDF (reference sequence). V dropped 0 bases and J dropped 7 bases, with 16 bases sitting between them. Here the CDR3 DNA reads TGTGCCACCAGCAGAGATTTCCTAGCGCGAGGGAATGAGCAGTTCTTC. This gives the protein CATSRDFLARGNEQFF. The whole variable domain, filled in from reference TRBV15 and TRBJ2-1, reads DAMVIQNPRYQVTQFGKPVTLSCSQTLNHNVMYWYQQKSSQAPKLLFHYYDKDFNNEADTPDNFQSRRPNTSFCFLDIRSPGLGDTAMYLCATSRDFLARGNEQFFGPGTRLTVL.

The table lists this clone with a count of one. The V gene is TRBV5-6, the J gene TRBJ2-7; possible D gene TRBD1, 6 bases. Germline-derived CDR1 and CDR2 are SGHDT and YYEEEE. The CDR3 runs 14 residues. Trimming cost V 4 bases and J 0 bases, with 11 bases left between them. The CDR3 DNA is TGTGCCAGCAGCATAGACAGGAGCTCCTACGAGCAGTACTTC. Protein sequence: CASSIDRSSYEQYF.

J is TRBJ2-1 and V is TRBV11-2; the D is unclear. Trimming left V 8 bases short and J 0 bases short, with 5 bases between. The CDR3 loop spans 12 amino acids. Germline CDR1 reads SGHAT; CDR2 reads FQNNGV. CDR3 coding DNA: TGTGCCAGCGCGAGCTCCTACAATGAGCAGTTCTTC. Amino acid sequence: CASASSYNEQFF.

The CDR3 sequence is CASTAGSSNEKLFF. In DNA, the CDR3 is TGTGCCAGCACGGCGGGCAGTTCTAATGAAAAACTGTTTTTT. The chain employs TRBV2 and TRBJ1-4; D is unclear. The germline CDR1 and CDR2 sequences are SNHLY and FYNNEI. V was clipped by 7 bases and J by 3 bases, with 12 bases between them. The CDR3 is made up of 14 amino acids.

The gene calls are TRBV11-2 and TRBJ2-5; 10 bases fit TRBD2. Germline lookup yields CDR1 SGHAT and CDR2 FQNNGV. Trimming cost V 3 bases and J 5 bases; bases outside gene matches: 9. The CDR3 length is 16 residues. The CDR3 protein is CASSFGSAGGRETQYF. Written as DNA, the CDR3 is TGTGCCAGCAGCTTTGGGTCAGCGGGGGGGCGGGAGACCCAGTACTTC.

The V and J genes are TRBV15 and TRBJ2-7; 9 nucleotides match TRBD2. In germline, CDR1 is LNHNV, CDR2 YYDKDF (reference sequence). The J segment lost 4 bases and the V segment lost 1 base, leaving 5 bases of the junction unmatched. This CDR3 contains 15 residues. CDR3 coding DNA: TGTGCCACCAGCAGAGCGGGACTAGCCGGATACGAGCAGTACTTC. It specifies CATSRAGLAGYEQYF.

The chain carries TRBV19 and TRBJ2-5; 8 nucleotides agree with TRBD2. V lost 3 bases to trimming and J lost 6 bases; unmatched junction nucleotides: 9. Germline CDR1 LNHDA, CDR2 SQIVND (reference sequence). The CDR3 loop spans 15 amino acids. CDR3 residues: CASSIVASGLKTQYF. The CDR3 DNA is TGTGCCAGTAGTATCGTGGCTAGCGGGTTAAAGACCCAGTACTTC.

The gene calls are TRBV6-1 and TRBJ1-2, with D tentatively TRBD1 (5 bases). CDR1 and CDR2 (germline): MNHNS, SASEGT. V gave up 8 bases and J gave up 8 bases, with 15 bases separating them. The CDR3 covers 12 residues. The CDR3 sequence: CASGFQGGGYTF. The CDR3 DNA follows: TGTGCCAGCGGTTTTCAGGGAGGAGGCTACACCTTC.

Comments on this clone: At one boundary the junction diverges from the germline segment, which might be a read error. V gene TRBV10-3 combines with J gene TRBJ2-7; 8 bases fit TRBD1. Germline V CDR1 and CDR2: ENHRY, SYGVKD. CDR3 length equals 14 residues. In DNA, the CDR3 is TGTGTCATCAGTGACAGGGGTACTTCCTACGAGCAGTACTTC. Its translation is CVISDRGTSYEQYF.

The DNA for the CDR3 is TGTGCCAGCAGTCGCAACTCAGGGGACAATGAGCAGTTCTTC. Its translation: CASSRNSGDNEQFF. This rearrangement joins TRBV28 to TRBJ2-1, with D possibly matching TRBD1 (6 bases). Germline CDR1 and CDR2: MDHEN and SYDVKM. V lost 5 bases and J 5 bases, leaving 13 bases between the germline ends. The CDR3 sequence is 14 residues long. Full variable domain (missing parts from reference TRBV28 and TRBJ2-1): DVKVTQSSRYLVKRTGEKVFLECVQDMDHENMFWYRQDPGLGLRLIYFSYDVKMKEKGDIPEGYSVSREKKERFSLILESASTNQTSMYLCASSRNSGDNEQFFGPGTRLTVL.

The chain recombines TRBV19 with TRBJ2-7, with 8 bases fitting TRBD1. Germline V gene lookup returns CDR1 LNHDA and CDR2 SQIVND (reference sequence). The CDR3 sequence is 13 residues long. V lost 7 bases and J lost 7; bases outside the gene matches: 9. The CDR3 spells CASTVQGAGEQYF. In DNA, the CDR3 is TGTGCCAGTACCGTGCAGGGGGCCGGAGAGCAGTACTTC.

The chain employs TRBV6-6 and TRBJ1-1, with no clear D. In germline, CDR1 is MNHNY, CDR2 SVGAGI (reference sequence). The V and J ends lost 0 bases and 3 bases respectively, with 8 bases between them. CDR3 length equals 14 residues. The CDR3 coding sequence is TGTGCCAGCAGTTACTCGGAGAGCTACACTGAAGCTTTCTTT. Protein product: CASSYSESYTEAFF.